The present entry profiles one T cell receptor (beta chain) with its context. The protocol was immunoSEQ multiplex PCR, while the TCRdb copy is restricted to in-frame clones and leaves out a portion. The table records fewer than 85,000 clones, 80% to 95% of them present only once. Germline V gene data show CDR1 as LNHDA and CDR2 as SQIVND (reference sequence). The V and J ends lost 5 bases and 4 bases respectively, with 14 bases between them. This CDR3 spans 14 amino acids. The sample is drawn from a study of T cell changes during pregnancy in multiple sclerosis. The sequenced sample was peripheral blood, obtained in the first trimester of pregnancy. This clonotype was obtained from a female donor in good health, enrolled as a control in a pregnancy study. The rearrangement uses TRBV19 and TRBJ1-1; tentatively, D is TRBD1 (6 bases). CDR3 in amino acids: CASSPGTFSTEAFF. In DNA form, the CDR3 reads TGTGCCAGTAGTCCAGGGACATTTAGCACTGAAGCTTTCTTT.